The clone carrying this TCR beta chain was recorded a few times. Its antigen is not identified. TCRdb independently ran MiXCR on the 5' RACE reads; one entry per CDR3 protein. Of approximately 350,000 distinct CDR3 sequences in the sample, around 30% were seen once. The CDR3 consists of 13 residues. The ends were cut back, 8 bases at V and 2 bases at J, with 10 bases in the middle. This entry is derived from a study of T-cell memory formation after mild COVID-19. Study-wide background: Largely, the TCR clusters proved donor specific.

Study outcomes and limitations: Contracting CD4+ clones lay largely in CM and EM, with CD8+ ones residing in EMRA.

The TCR originated in an adult woman who had mild COVID-19 (a few samples of this study predate the infection). Cell type and time point are not known. The chain links TRBV12-3 or TRBV12-4 to TRBJ2-4; D gene unclear. The sequenced sample consisted of PBMCs or a T cell subset sorted from them (not recorded which). The CDR3 DNA sequence: TGTGCCAGCGGGATGTGGACCAAAAACATTCAGTACTTC. It encodes CASGMWTKNIQYF.